This is a list of T cell receptor beta chains from one sample in a study of identical twins. TCRdb recomputed calls from the 5' RACE reads with MiXCR, one row per CDR3 protein. Among around 250,000 distinct CDR3 sequences listed, roughly 13% were seen once. Another study also made use of these data, one on yellow fever vaccine responses in identical twins.

Material for sequencing was memory (CD45RO+) T cells sorted from blood. These TCRs come from a woman aged 18-29 years in good health. CDR3s include the opening cysteine and the closing phenylalanine or tryptophan. The order of the fields is clone size, V gene, J gene, D gene, CDR3 protein, CDR3 DNA. A D gene is named only where the DNA matches it firmly. Size is omitted from some rows. Given values are once, few, many or a class for expanded clones.

>NA|TRBV7-9|TRBJ2-3|NA
CASRRITTDTQYF
TGTGCCAGCAGGAGAATTACCACAGATACGCAGTATTTT
>few|TRBV20-1|TRBJ2-1|TRBD2
CSAVPGLGSNEQFF
TGCAGTGCAGTTCCGGGACTAGGAAGCAATGAGCAGTTCTTC
>few|TRBV27|TRBJ2-5|NA
CASSTRYGVMKETQYF
TGTGCCAGCAGTACCCGATACGGAGTAATGAAGGAGACCCAGTACTTC
>few|TRBV11-1|TRBJ2-7|TRBD2
CASSPSGRGSYEQYF
TGTGCCAGCAGCCCTAGCGGGAGAGGCTCCTACGAGCAGTACTTC
>NA|TRBV15|TRBJ2-2|NA
CATSRETYRAGELFF
TGTGCCACCAGCAGAGAAACGTACAGGGCCGGGGAGCTGTTTTTT
>many|TRBV9|TRBJ2-7|NA
CASSRGFTYEQYF
TGTGCCAGCAGTCGGGGGTTCACCTACGAGCAGTACTTC
>many|TRBV7-6|TRBJ1-1|NA
CASSPGGGEAFF
TGTGCCAGCAGCCCCGGTGGGGGTGAAGCTTTCTTT
>many|TRBV12-3/TRBV12-4|TRBJ2-1|TRBD2
CASKRESSYNEQFF
TGTGCCAGTAAGCGGGAGAGCTCCTACAATGAGCAGTTCTTC
>few|TRBV5-1|TRBJ2-5|TRBD2
CASSPGLAGQIQYF
TGCGCCAGCAGCCCCGGACTAGCGGGGCAGATCCAGTACTTC
>few|TRBV3-1|TRBJ2-7|TRBD1
CASSHSPDRSYEQYF
TGTGCCAGCAGCCATTCCCCGGACAGGAGCTACGAGCAGTACTTC
>few|TRBV2|TRBJ2-7|NA
CASSGDISYEQYF
TGTGCCAGCAGTGGGGACATTTCCTACGAGCAGTACTTC